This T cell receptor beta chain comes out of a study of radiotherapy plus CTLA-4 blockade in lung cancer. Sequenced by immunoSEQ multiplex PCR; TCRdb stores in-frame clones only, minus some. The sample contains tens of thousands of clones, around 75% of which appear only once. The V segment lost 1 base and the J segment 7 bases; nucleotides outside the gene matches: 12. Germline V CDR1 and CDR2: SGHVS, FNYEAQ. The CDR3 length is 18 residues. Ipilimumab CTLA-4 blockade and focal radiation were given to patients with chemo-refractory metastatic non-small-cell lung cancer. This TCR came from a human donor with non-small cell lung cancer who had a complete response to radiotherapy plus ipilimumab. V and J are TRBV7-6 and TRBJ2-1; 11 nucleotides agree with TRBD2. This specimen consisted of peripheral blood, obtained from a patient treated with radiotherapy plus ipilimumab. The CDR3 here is CASSLGRLAGGMGNEQFF. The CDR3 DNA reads TGTGCCAGCAGCTTAGGACGGCTAGCGGGAGGTATGGGGAATGAGCAGTTCTTC.